This entry concerns a single T cell receptor (delta chain). In its sample, this clone was seen a few times. Its antigen remains unidentified. It is likely a read error: a sequence one base away is far more abundant. Other nucleotide sequences from this sample produce the same CDR3. These data are taken from a study of gamma-delta T cells after stem cell transplantation (dated by TCRdb to the mid-2010s). Library creation used RT-PCR. The data were produced on an Illumina MiSeq. Via CATT, TCRdb reprocessed the public reads, and rows with identical DNA were then joined. The sample contains about 5,700 delta-chain clones, about 2.1% of them found a single time. Just under 20% of the sample goes to the ten largest clones. Based on the germline V gene, the CDR1 and CDR2 sequences are GEAIGNYY and EKD. Clipping removes 1 base from V and 3 bases from J, with 7 as the unmatched junction base count. There are 17 amino acids in the CDR3, from cysteine to phenylalanine inclusive. Only the CDR3 portion is preserved as DNA: 51 bases, with reading frame beginning at the first base.

In this chain, TRDV2 is recombined with TRDJ1; 13 bases in the middle match TRDD3. Input material: gamma-delta T cells. This TCR was sampled from a human donor. It is not recorded whose cells these are; they may come from a transplant donor. The DNA reads TGTGCCTGTGACACTGTCACTGGGGGATACGAAGCCGATAAACTCATCTTT. It encodes CACDTVTGGYEADKLIF.